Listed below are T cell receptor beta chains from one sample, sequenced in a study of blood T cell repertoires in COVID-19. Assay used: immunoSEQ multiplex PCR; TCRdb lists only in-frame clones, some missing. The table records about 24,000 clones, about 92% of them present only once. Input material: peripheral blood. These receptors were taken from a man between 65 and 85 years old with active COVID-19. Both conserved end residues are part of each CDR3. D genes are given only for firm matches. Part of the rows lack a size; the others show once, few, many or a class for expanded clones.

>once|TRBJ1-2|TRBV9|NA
CASSVAWGNSTF
NA
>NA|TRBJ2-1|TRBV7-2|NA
CASSQTSYNEQFF
TGTGCCAGCAGCCAGACTAGCTACAATGAGCAGTTCTTC
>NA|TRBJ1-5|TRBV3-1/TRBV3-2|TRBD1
CASSCRDRENDSNQPQHF
TGTGCCAGCAGCTGCCGGGACAGGGAGAATGATAGCAATCAGCCCCAGCATTTT
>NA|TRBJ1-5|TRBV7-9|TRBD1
CASSLSGTGYGGQPQHF
TGTGCCAGCAGCTTAAGCGGGACAGGGTACGGGGGGCAGCCCCAGCATTTT
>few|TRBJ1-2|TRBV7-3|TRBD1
CASGQGGGYTF
TGTGCCAGCGGACAGGGCGGTGGCTACACCTTC
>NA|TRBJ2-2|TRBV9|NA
CASSVHPNTGELFF
TGTGCCAGCAGCGTACATCCGAACACCGGGGAGCTGTTTTTT
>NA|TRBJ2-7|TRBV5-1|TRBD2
CASSLGSLAGVEQYF
TGCGCCAGCAGCTTGGGTAGTCTAGCGGGAGTGGAGCAGTACTTC
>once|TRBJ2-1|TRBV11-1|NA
CASSRVTSYNEQFF
TGTGCCAGCAGCCGGGTGACCTCCTACAATGAGCAGTTCTTC
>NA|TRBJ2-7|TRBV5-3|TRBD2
CARSFLGLARESSYEQYF
TGTGCCAGAAGCTTCTTGGGACTAGCGAGAGAAAGCTCCTACGAGCAGTACTTC
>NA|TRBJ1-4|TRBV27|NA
CASRNQDRPNEKLFF
TGTGCCAGCAGAAACCAGGACAGACCTAATGAAAAACTGTTTTTT
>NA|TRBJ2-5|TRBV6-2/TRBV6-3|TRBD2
CASSYSRGRVQETQYF
TGTGCCAGCAGTTACTCTCGCGGGAGGGTCCAAGAGACCCAGTACTTC
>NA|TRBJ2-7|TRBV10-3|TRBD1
CAISESDRGRYEQYF
TGTGCCATCAGTGAGTCGGACAGGGGGCGGTACGAGCAGTACTTC
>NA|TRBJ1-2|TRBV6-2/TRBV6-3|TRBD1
CASSSRDSQGYGYTF
TGTGCCAGCAGTTCCAGGGACAGCCAAGGGTATGGCTACACCTTC
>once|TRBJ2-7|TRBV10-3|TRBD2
CAISSGGALYEQYF
TGTGCCATCAGCTCGGGAGGAGCGCTTTACGAGCAGTACTTC
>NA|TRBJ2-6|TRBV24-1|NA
CATSEGLAGANVLTF
TGTGCCACCAGTGAGGGGCTGGCGGGGGCCAACGTCCTGACTTTC
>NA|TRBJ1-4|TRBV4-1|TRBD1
CASSRGQGGEKLFF
TGCGCCAGCAGCCGAGGACAGGGTGGAGAAAAACTGTTTTTT
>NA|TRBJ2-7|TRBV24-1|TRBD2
CATSDPGTSGSYEQYF
TGTGCCACCAGTGATCCCGGGACTAGCGGCTCCTACGAGCAGTACTTC
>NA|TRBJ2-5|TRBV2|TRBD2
CASSREGYGETQYF
TGTGCCAGCAGTAGGGAGGGTTATGGAGAGACCCAGTACTTC
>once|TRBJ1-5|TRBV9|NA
CASSDRESLQPQHF
TGTGCCAGCAGCGACAGGGAATCTCTACAGCCCCAGCATTTT
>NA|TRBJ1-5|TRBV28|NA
CATRGYSNQPQHF
TGTGCCACCCGGGGGTATAGCAATCAGCCCCAGCATTTT
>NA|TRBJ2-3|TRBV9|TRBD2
CASSVSGARTDTQYF
TGTGCCAGCAGCGTAAGCGGGGCCCGCACAGATACGCAGTATTTT
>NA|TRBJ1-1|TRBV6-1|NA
CASSLGRGNTEAFF
TGTGCCAGCAGCCTCGGACGGGGGAACACTGAAGCTTTCTTT
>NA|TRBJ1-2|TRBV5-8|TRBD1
CASSLRPGQAYGYTF
TGTGCCAGCAGCCTCCGGCCGGGACAGGCCTATGGCTACACCTTC
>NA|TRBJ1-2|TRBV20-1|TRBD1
CSASIPTGGYGYTF
TGCAGTGCTAGTATACCGACAGGGGGCTATGGCTACACCTTC
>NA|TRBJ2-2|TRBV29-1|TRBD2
CSGYSGGAGIGELFF
TGCAGCGGGTATAGCGGGGGGGCCGGTATCGGGGAGCTGTTTTTT
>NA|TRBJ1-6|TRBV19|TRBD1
CASRPGTGVYNSPLHF
TGTGCCAGTAGGCCCGGGACAGGGGTGTACAATTCACCCCTCCACTTT
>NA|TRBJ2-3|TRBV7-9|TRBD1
CASTAGTGGVDTQYF
TGTGCCAGCACCGCGGGGACAGGGGGCGTAGATACGCAGTATTTT
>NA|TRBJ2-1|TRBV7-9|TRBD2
CASSFLLAGDRSYNEQFF
TGTGCCAGCAGCTTTTTACTAGCGGGAGACCGCTCCTACAATGAGCAGTTCTTC
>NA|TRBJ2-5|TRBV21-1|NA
CATPVWETQYF
TGTGCCACCCCAGTATGGGAGACCCAGTACTTC